These 7 T cell receptor beta chains were sequenced from one sample in a study of beta chain features in type 1 diabetes. Every bit of the isolated RNA underwent reverse transcription, so sequencing read expressed TCRB transcripts. Sequencing used immunoSEQ multiplex PCR; TCRdb keeps in-frame clones, though not all of them. The sample has some 150,000 clones; roughly 10% are singletons. The sequencing input was central memory CD4+ T cells from blood. These TCRs come from a woman between 40 and 55 years old in good health.

There are a few counts of this clone. The CDR3 region has the DNA TGTGCCAGCAGCTTAAATTCCTTTATGGCGGGCGTCCACTATGGCTACACCTTC. Protein sequence: CASSLNSFMAGVHYGYTF. The V and J genes are TRBV7-2 and TRBJ1-2; D is uncertain. V was shortened by 2 bases and J by 3 bases, with 22 bases between the two germline ends. The CDR3 sequence is 18 residues long. CDR1 is SGHTA, CDR2 FQGNSA, per germline.

The V call is TRBV6-4, the J call TRBJ1-5, with TRBD1 matching 7 bases. The V segment lost 5 bases and the J segment 6 bases; nucleotides outside the gene matches: 19. In germline, CDR1 is MRHNA, CDR2 SNTAGT. The CDR3 contains 18 residues. Here the CDR3 DNA reads TGTGCCAGCAGTAACCGCGCCAGGGGGACAAGTACGCGTCAGCCCCAGCATTTT. It yields the protein CASSNRARGTSTRQPQHF.

The chain is built from TRBV2 and TRBJ1-2; tentative D call: TRBD1 (5 bases). This CDR3 contains 13 residues. V was clipped by 3 bases and J by 4 bases, with 9 bases between them. Germline lookup yields CDR1 SNHLY and CDR2 FYNNEI. This chain's CDR3 is CASSDTGSYGYTF. CDR3 sequence (DNA): TGTGCCAGCAGTGACACAGGTTCCTATGGCTACACCTTC. Combining the CDR3 with reference TRBV2 and TRBJ1-2 gives the whole variable domain EPEVTQTPSHQVTQMGQEVILRCVPISNHLYFYWYRQILGQKVEFLVSFYNNEISEKSEIFDDQFSVERPDGSNFTLKIRSTKLEDSAMYFCASSDTGSYGYTFGSGTRLTVV.

This clone was counted once. The chain combines TRBV6-1 with TRBJ2-5, with no clear D. From germline, CDR1 is MNHNS and CDR2 SASEGT. There are 13 residues in the CDR3. V lost 6 bases and J 4 bases, leaving 12 bases between the germline ends. This chain's CDR3 is CASRAEAGETQYF. CDR3 sequence (DNA): TGTGCCAGCAGAGCAGAGGCCGGAGAGACCCAGTACTTC.

This clone appeared a few times. V gene TRBV7-2 combines with J gene TRBJ2-7; maybe TRBD2 (6 bases). The V gene's germline CDR1 is SGHTA and CDR2 FQGNSA. The CDR3 is 15 amino acids. With 5 bases removed from V and 2 bases from J, the gap between germline ends came to 16 bases. This CDR3 is CASSLQTGVTYEQYF. CDR3 in DNA: TGTGCCAGCAGCCTACAGACGGGGGTTACCTACGAGCAGTACTTC.

This clone was observed a handful of times. The genes are TRBV4-3 and TRBJ1-4; 8 bases are shared with TRBD1. The CDR3 totals 14 residues. CDR1 and CDR2 from the germline V gene are LGHNA and YSLEER. The V segment lost 1 base and the J segment 5 bases; nucleotides outside the gene matches: 0. The CDR3 here is CASSQGQGNEKLFF. CDR3 nucleotides: TGCGCCAGCAGCCAAGGACAGGGGAATGAAAAACTGTTTTTT.

The V and J genes are TRBV7-8 and TRBJ2-7; D is perhaps TRBD1 (6 bases). Germline lookup yields CDR1 SGHVS and CDR2 FQNEAQ. Trimming pared 5 bases from V and 0 bases from J, leaving 14 bases between. The CDR3 is made up of 15 amino acids. The DNA of the CDR3 is TGTGCCAGCAGCCACCACCGGGACATCTCCTACGAGCAGTACTTC. Translating gives CASSHHRDISYEQYF.